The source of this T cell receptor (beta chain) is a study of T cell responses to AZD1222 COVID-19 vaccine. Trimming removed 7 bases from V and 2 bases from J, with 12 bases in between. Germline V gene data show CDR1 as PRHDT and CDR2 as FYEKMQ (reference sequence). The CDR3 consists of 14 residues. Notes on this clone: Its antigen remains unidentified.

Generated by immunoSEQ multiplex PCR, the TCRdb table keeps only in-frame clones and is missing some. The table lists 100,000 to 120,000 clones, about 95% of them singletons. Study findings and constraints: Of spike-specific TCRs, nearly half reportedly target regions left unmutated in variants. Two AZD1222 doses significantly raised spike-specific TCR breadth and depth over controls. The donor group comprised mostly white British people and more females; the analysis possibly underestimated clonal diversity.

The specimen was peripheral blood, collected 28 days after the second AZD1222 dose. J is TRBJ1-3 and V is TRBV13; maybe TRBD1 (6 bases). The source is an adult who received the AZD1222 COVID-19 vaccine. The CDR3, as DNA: TGTGCCAGCACCTATGGGGGCGCTGGAAACACCATATATTTT. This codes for CASTYGGAGNTIYF.